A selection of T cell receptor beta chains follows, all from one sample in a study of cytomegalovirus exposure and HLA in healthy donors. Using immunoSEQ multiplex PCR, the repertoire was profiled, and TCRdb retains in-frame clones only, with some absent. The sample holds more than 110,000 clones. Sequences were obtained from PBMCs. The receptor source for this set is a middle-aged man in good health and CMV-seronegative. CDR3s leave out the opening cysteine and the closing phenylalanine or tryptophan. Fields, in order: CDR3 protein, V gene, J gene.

cdr3_aa: SASDRGRSYGYT; v_call: TRBV29-1; j_call: TRBJ1-2
cdr3_aa: ASSIRDNSPLH; v_call: TRBV7-9; j_call: TRBJ1-6
cdr3_aa: ASSLDPGQAQRGTGELF; v_call: TRBV5-1; j_call: TRBJ2-2
cdr3_aa: AIMWAQGDSPLH; v_call: TRBV10-3; j_call: TRBJ1-6
cdr3_aa: ASSQDLVVYPSSGNTIY; v_call: TRBV4-3; j_call: TRBJ1-3
cdr3_aa: ASSLVFGYEQY; v_call: TRBV5-1; j_call: TRBJ2-7
cdr3_aa: ASSLQGADTQY; v_call: TRBV7-3; j_call: TRBJ2-3
cdr3_aa: ASSLGQSFYGYT; v_call: TRBV5-1; j_call: TRBJ1-2
cdr3_aa: ASSLRQGAMGPQH; v_call: TRBV7-2; j_call: TRBJ1-5
cdr3_aa: ASSFGAGVPYEQY; v_call: TRBV7-2; j_call: TRBJ2-7
cdr3_aa: ASRGQTSGNTIY; v_call: TRBV19; j_call: TRBJ1-3
cdr3_aa: ASSYGQGDFETQY; v_call: TRBV6-5; j_call: TRBJ2-5
cdr3_aa: ATAGGAHQPQH; v_call: TRBV6-5; j_call: TRBJ1-5
cdr3_aa: ASSWGEGQPQH; v_call: TRBV11-2; j_call: TRBJ1-5
cdr3_aa: ASSQAGKRADTQY; v_call: TRBV14; j_call: TRBJ2-3
cdr3_aa: ASSSRRGTEAF; v_call: TRBV6-4; j_call: TRBJ1-1
cdr3_aa: ASSKKGPGPFPYEQY; v_call: TRBV21-1; j_call: TRBJ2-7
cdr3_aa: ASSLRQGATGELF; v_call: TRBV5-1; j_call: TRBJ2-2
cdr3_aa: AIGQGRNNYGYT; v_call: TRBV10-3; j_call: TRBJ1-2
cdr3_aa: SWGGTGAETQY; v_call: TRBV29-1; j_call: TRBJ2-5
cdr3_aa: ASSLASSDSYEQY; v_call: TRBV6-6; j_call: TRBJ2-7
cdr3_aa: ASSPQAGQQETQY; v_call: TRBV18; j_call: TRBJ2-5
cdr3_aa: ASSKNSGGGPSSTDTQY; v_call: TRBV9; j_call: TRBJ2-3
cdr3_aa: ASRTRPEAYNEQF; v_call: TRBV6-1; j_call: TRBJ2-1
cdr3_aa: ASSQVGAGVGQETQY; v_call: TRBV4-2; j_call: TRBJ2-5
cdr3_aa: ASSSGAYGYT; v_call: TRBV28; j_call: TRBJ1-2
cdr3_aa: ASSLTGTTGGNTIY; v_call: TRBV5-1; j_call: TRBJ1-3
cdr3_aa: ASSLLADTQY; v_call: TRBV7-3; j_call: TRBJ2-3
cdr3_aa: ASTAGTYEQY; v_call: TRBV28; j_call: TRBJ2-7
cdr3_aa: AQVGQGGYEQY; v_call: TRBV7-6; j_call: TRBJ2-7
cdr3_aa: ASSVAQGPGYGYT; v_call: TRBV7-2; j_call: TRBJ1-2
cdr3_aa: ASSLDTGKNEKLF; v_call: TRBV7-2; j_call: TRBJ1-4
cdr3_aa: ASSPPKRTDTQY; v_call: TRBV7-9; j_call: TRBJ2-3
cdr3_aa: ASLQRQGSDEQY; v_call: TRBV2; j_call: .
cdr3_aa: ASSLVGGATDTQY; v_call: TRBV5-1; j_call: TRBJ2-3
cdr3_aa: ASSPQSYYGYT; v_call: TRBV18; j_call: TRBJ1-2
cdr3_aa: ASSSPEGLAGGRGTDTQY; v_call: TRBV5-4; j_call: TRBJ2-3
cdr3_aa: ASSPLVTDTQY; v_call: TRBV18; j_call: TRBJ2-3
cdr3_aa: ASSPGGSYNEQF; v_call: TRBV5-1; j_call: TRBJ2-1
cdr3_aa: ASSLYRLNTEAF; v_call: TRBV5-6; j_call: TRBJ1-1
cdr3_aa: ASSSQGIEQY; v_call: TRBV7-2; j_call: TRBJ2-7
cdr3_aa: ASSSGGRPNTGELF; v_call: TRBV5-1; j_call: TRBJ2-2
cdr3_aa: ASSQTSKQY; v_call: TRBV7-2; j_call: TRBJ2-7
cdr3_aa: AISERGGTNEKLF; v_call: TRBV10-3; j_call: TRBJ1-4
cdr3_aa: ASSPPGTGNGYT; v_call: TRBV18; j_call: TRBJ1-2
cdr3_aa: ASSLGDGGNFAQY; v_call: TRBV5-1; j_call: TRBJ2-7
cdr3_aa: SVAWGGSSYNEQF; v_call: TRBV29-1; j_call: TRBJ2-1
cdr3_aa: ASSSGHGTKGSPLH; v_call: TRBV7-2; j_call: TRBJ1-6
cdr3_aa: ASSPPSRGVPSYEQY; v_call: TRBV18; j_call: TRBJ2-7
cdr3_aa: ASTPSGGFTDTQY; v_call: TRBV28; j_call: TRBJ2-3
cdr3_aa: ASSPGQGAVQPQH; v_call: TRBV18; j_call: TRBJ1-5
cdr3_aa: ASGQGYNEQF; v_call: TRBV6-6; j_call: TRBJ2-1